This paragraph covers one TCR beta chain sequence. Antigen unknown. The data were obtained in a study of OX40 agonist ivuxolimab in advanced cancers. The CDR3 spans 16 residues. V lost 1 base and J lost 0, with 12 bases in between. CDR1 is MNHGY and CDR2 is SVAAGI in the germline V gene. The study, taken as a whole, reports: Expanded peripheral T cell antigen specificity was not determined. Normalized T-cell clonal expansion was also low in some nonresponders.

The data were produced by immunoSEQ multiplex PCR, yet TCRdb's version contains in-frame clones alone and is incomplete. The sample shows some 60,000 clones, nearly 90% of them seen only once. The V call is TRBV6-9, the J call TRBJ1-2; the D is unclear. This clonotype was sampled from an adult with an advanced solid tumor such as melanoma, head and neck, liver or kidney cancer. Sample: CD4+ or CD8+ T cells sorted from blood, taken in a trial of the OX40 agonist ivuxolimab. The CDR3 sequence: CASSYWARISNYGYTF. The CDR3 DNA follows: TGTGCCAGCAGTTATTGGGCAAGGATTTCTAACTATGGCTACACCTTC.